This passage covers 5 T cell receptor beta chains from one sample sequenced in a study of regulatory T cells in long-lasting Graves disease. Time point denoted: newly diagnosed GD, antithyroid drugs for less than 3 months. From PBMCs, RNA was extracted and then used to make the TCR library. iRepertoire HTBI primers and Arm-PCR of CDR3 regions built TCR beta libraries. TCRdb itself ran the multiplex PCR reads through MiXCR, one entry per CDR3 protein. The sample holds about 620,000 distinct CDR3 sequences, roughly 15% seen once. This sample also belongs to another study, concerning T cells in Graves' hyperthyroidism and ophthalmopathy.

Sequencing was performed on peripheral blood mononuclear cells (PBMCs), taken at new diagnosis, from a patient treated with antithyroid drugs. The receptors stem from a woman aged 25 to 39 with Graves disease.

Remarks on this clonotype: One junction end disagrees with the germline gene, perhaps due to a read error. The chain recombines TRBV12-3 or TRBV12-4 with TRBJ2-5; 8 bases map to TRBD2. The CDR3 loop spans 14 amino acids. CDR3 coding DNA: TGTGCCAGCAGTTGGAGCGGGAGCGGAGAGACCCGGTACTTC. Encoded protein: CASSWSGSGETRYF.

This clonotype was counted at least ten times. V usage is TRBV28 and J usage is TRBJ2-7, with TRBD1 as a possible D gene (6 bases). Germline-derived CDR1 and CDR2 are MDHEN and SYDVKM. V was trimmed by 3 bases and J by 1 base, leaving 16 bases between them. The CDR3 consists of 16 residues. The CDR3 region has the DNA TGTGCCAGCAGTTTCGAAGGACAGCTCTCTTCCTACGAGCAGTACTTC. Its translation is CASSFEGQLSSYEQYF.

This clonotype was detected many times. This chain joins TRBV28 and TRBJ2-7; tentative D call: TRBD2 (7 bases). The germline gives CDR1 MDHEN, CDR2 SYDVKM. With 3 bases removed from V and 3 bases from J, the gap between germline ends came to 12 bases. The CDR3 loop spans 14 amino acids. The CDR3 nucleotides read TGTGCCAGCAGTTTCTCGGGGGGCCGCTACGAGCAGTACTTC. Amino acids: CASSFSGGRYEQYF.

There are many counts of this clonotype. The chain joins TRBV28 to TRBJ1-5; no clear D gene. This CDR3 is 13 amino acids long. The germline CDR1 and CDR2 sequences are MDHEN and SYDVKM. Between the trimmed V and J ends, which lost 6 bases and 3 bases, there was a span of 9 bases. The CDR3 DNA sequence: TGTGCCAGCAGCCTAGGGTACAATCAGCCCCAGCATTTT. It is translated as CASSLGYNQPQHF.

This clonotype has a handful of counts. The rearrangement joins TRBV2 to TRBJ2-3; TRBD1 matches 10 bases. Germline CDR1 and CDR2: SNHLY and FYNNEI. The CDR3 sequence is 16 residues long. Germline trimming cut 6 bases from V and 4 bases from J; bases unmatched to any gene: 10. The DNA for the CDR3 is TGTGCCAGCAGGCGAAGAGGGACAGGGGAGGCAGATACGCAGTATTTT. Translated, it gives CASRRRGTGEADTQYF.